Below are 17 T cell receptor beta chains sequenced from a single sample in a study of T-cell memory formation after mild COVID-19. TCRdb recomputed calls from the 5' RACE reads with MiXCR, one row per CDR3 protein. The data contain 92,000 or so distinct CDR3 sequences, more than 13% of them singletons. Sequencing used PBMCs or a T cell subset sorted from them (not recorded which). The receptor source for this set is a man aged 18 to 35 who had mild COVID-19 (a few samples of this study predate the infection). Cell type and time point are not known.

The chain recombines TRBV25-1 with TRBJ2-2, with a possible D match to TRBD1 (5 bases). The germline V gene has CDR1 MGHDK and CDR2 SYGVNS. V was cut by 4 bases and J by 5 bases, with 14 bases left in between. This CDR3 is built from 15 residues. CDR3 protein: CASSGRQLGTGELFF. CDR3 in DNA: TGTGCCAGCAGTGGAAGACAGTTGGGGACCGGGGAGCTGTTTTTT.

The chain uses TRBV19 and TRBJ1-2; D is undetermined. Germline CDR1 is LNHDA and CDR2 is SQIVND (reference sequence). V lost 3 bases, J lost 8 bases, and 10 bases lay in between. This CDR3 region has 12 residues. The CDR3 here is CASSIGLSGYTF. CDR3 bases: TGTGCCAGTAGTATCGGCCTATCCGGCTACACCTTC.

J is TRBJ2-1 and V is TRBV7-6; D might be TRBD2 (5 bases). Germline V lookup: CDR1 SGHVS, CDR2 FNYEAQ. The V and J ends lost 3 bases and 10 bases respectively, with 25 bases between them. CDR3 length: 17 amino acids. The CDR3 here is CASSFGFQRSGTEEQFF. The DNA for the CDR3 is TGTGCCAGCAGCTTCGGGTTTCAAAGGAGCGGCACTGAAGAGCAGTTCTTC.

This chain uses TRBV4-3 with TRBJ2-1; D remains unclear. V lost 0 bases and J lost 5, with 11 bases in between. CDR1 and CDR2 from the germline V gene are LGHNA and YSLEER. The CDR3 has 15 amino acids. CDR3 DNA: TGCGCCAGCAGCCAAGATTTTGGTCGGGACAATGAGCAGTTCTTC. It translates to CASSQDFGRDNEQFF.

Within the sample, this clonotype is medium-sized (0.01 to 0.1%). The chain combines TRBV6-2 or TRBV6-3 with TRBJ2-7; 9 positions agree with TRBD1. The CDR3 is 15 amino acids. Germline V gene lookup returns CDR1 MNHEY and CDR2 SVGEGT. Unmatched junction bases numbered 8, after V lost 6 bases and J lost 2 bases. DNA of the CDR3: TGTGCCAGCAGCCTCGGACAGGGGCCAACCTACGAGCAGTACGTC. Amino acid sequence: CASSLGQGPTYEQYV.

This clonotype was found many times. The chain joins TRBV5-1 to TRBJ2-2; TRBD2 aligns across 8 bases. CDR1 is SGHRS and CDR2 is YFSETQ in the germline V gene. This CDR3 region has 15 residues. J gave up 4 bases and V 6 bases, and 8 bases lay outside the gene matches. As DNA, the CDR3 is TGCGCCAGCATCTCGGGACTAGGAGCCACCGGGGAGCTGTTTTTT. Amino acids: CASISGLGATGELFF. The full variable domain, with the rest looked up from reference TRBV5-1 and TRBJ2-2, is KAGVTQTPRYLIKTRGQQVTLSCSPISGHRSVSWYQQTPGQGLQFLFEYFSETQRNKGNFPGRFSGRQFSNSRSEMNVSTLELGDSALYLCASISGLGATGELFFGEGSRLTVL.

This clonotype was seen more than once but under ten times. The CDR3 region has the DNA TGTGCCAGCAGTATCGATGGGGATACGCAGTATTTT. As protein: CASSIDGDTQYF. The genes are TRBV6-6 and TRBJ2-3; D is unresolved. The length of the CDR3 is 12 residues. Germline lookup yields CDR1 MNHNY and CDR2 SVGAGI (reference sequence). The V end was cut by 5 bases, the J end by 6 bases, with 9 bases between.

Here the CDR3 DNA reads TGCAGCGTTGAAAGGGACTTTTCCGAAGAGACCCAGTACTTC. Translating it yields CSVERDFSEETQYF. The chain couples TRBV29-1 to TRBJ2-5; tentatively, D is TRBD2 (6 bases). Trimming took 2 bases from V and 3 from J, leaving 13 bases between them. CDR1 SQVTM and CDR2 ANQGSEA come from the germline V gene. This CDR3 is built from 14 residues.

The genes are TRBV12-3 or TRBV12-4 and TRBJ1-1; weak D call: TRBD1 (5 bases). CDR3 size: 14 residues. The ends were cut back, 8 bases at V and 3 bases at J, with 16 bases in the middle. This CDR3 is CASRPSPGHTEAFF. CDR3 in DNA: TGTGCCAGCCGACCTAGTCCGGGACACACTGAAGCTTTCTTT.

Only a few counts were recorded for this clonotype. The chain recombines TRBV12-5 with TRBJ2-7; 8 bases are shared with TRBD1. CDR3 length equals 12 residues. V lost 9 bases, J lost 5 bases, and 6 bases stayed unmatched. In germline, CDR1 is LGHNT, CDR2 FRNRAP. The CDR3 region has the DNA TGTGCTAGATGGACAGGGAGCCACGAGCAGTACTTC. This sequence encodes CARWTGSHEQYF.

The gene calls are TRBV29-1 and TRBJ1-1; 7 bases line up with TRBD1. Germline assignment: CDR1 SQVTM and CDR2 ANQGSEA. The CDR3 consists of 12 residues. V shed 7 bases, J shed 5 bases, and the junction held 7 bases outside the gene matches. The CDR3 DNA sequence: TGCAGCGGGGGTGACAGGGTGACTGAAGCTTTCTTT. The encoded protein is CSGGDRVTEAFF.

This clonotype was seen only once. The chain employs TRBV2 and TRBJ1-2; D might be TRBD1 (6 bases). Trimming shortened V by 8 bases and J by 2 bases, and 9 bases separated the two germline ends. Germline CDR1 is SNHLY and CDR2 is FYNNEI. The CDR3 runs to 12 residues. In DNA form, the CDR3 reads TGTGCCAGCCTAACAGGGAACTATGGCTACACCTTC. The encoded protein is CASLTGNYGYTF.

The V and J genes are TRBV11-2 and TRBJ2-3, with D unclear. Deletions cut 2 bases from V and 4 bases from J, with 1 base between. The CDR3 totals 11 residues. Germline V gives CDR1 SGHAT, CDR2 FQNNGV. CDR3 in amino acids: CASSLSDTQYF. CDR3 bases: TGTGCCAGCAGCTTATCAGATACGCAGTATTTT.

This chain links TRBV5-5 with TRBJ1-2; tentative D call: TRBD1 (6 bases). The CDR3 has 13 residues. CDR1 and CDR2 (germline): SGHKS, YYEKEE (reference sequence). The V gene lost 1 base and the J gene lost 6 bases, with 10 bases spanning the gap. CDR3 sequence reads: CASSLWTEDGYTF. CDR3 nucleotides: TGTGCCAGCAGCTTGTGGACAGAGGATGGCTACACCTTC.

This rearrangement joins TRBV11-2 to TRBJ2-5; D possibly corresponds to TRBD2 (6 bases). Deletions cut 6 bases from V and 5 bases from J, with 19 bases between. CDR3 length: 15 amino acids. The germline V gene has CDR1 SGHAT and CDR2 FQNNGV. CDR3 bases: TGTGCCAGCAGACGTCCCGTCGGGAGAGGGGAGACCCAGTACTTC. Protein: CASRRPVGRGETQYF.

The chain has TRBV29-1 and TRBJ2-5; maybe TRBD2 (6 bases). The germline CDR1 and CDR2 sequences are SQVTM and ANQGSEA. V was cut by 0 bases and J by 5 bases, with 7 bases left in between. There are 12 residues in the CDR3. The CDR3 loop is CSVEDGRETQYF. The CDR3 DNA follows: TGCAGCGTTGAAGATGGGAGGGAGACCCAGTACTTC.

J is TRBJ2-1 and V is TRBV5-1, with TRBD2 matching 12 bases. This CDR3 has 16 residues. J gave up 7 bases and V 2 bases, and 7 bases lay outside the gene matches. CDR1 SGHRS and CDR2 YFSETQ come from the germline V gene. The CDR3 sequence: CASSFRTSGVSNEQFF. The CDR3 DNA follows: TGCGCCAGCAGCTTCCGGACTAGCGGGGTGTCAAATGAGCAGTTCTTC.